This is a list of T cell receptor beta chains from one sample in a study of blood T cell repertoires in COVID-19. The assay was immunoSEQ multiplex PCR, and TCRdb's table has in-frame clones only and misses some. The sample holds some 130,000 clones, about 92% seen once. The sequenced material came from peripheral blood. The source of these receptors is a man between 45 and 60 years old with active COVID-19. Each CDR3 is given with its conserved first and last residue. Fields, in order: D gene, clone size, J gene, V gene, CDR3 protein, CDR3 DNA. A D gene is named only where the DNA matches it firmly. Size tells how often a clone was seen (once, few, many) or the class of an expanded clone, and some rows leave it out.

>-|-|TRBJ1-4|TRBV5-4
CASSNAGAGNEKLFF
TGTGCCAGCAGCAATGCAGGGGCCGGTAATGAAAAACTGTTTTTT
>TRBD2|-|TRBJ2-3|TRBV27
CASTDEAGGGRTQYF
TGTGCCAGCACCGACGAAGCTGGGGGGGGACGTACGCAGTATTTT
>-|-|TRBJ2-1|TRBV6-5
CASSYDGGGYNEQFF
TGTGCCAGCAGTTACGATGGCGGTGGGTACAATGAGCAGTTCTTC
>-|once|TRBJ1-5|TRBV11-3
CASSLDGYGDSNQPQHF
TGTGCCAGCAGCTTAGATGGGTACGGGGATAGCAATCAGCCCCAGCATTTT
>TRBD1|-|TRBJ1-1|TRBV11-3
CASSALGGDTEAFF
TGTGCCAGCAGCGCTTTAGGGGGCGACACTGAAGCTTTCTTT
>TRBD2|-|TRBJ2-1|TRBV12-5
CASGLGLLAGGYNEQFF
TGTGCTAGTGGTTTGGGACTTCTAGCGGGGGGGTATAATGAGCAGTTCTTC
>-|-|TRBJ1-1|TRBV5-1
CASSLTEQGDLTEAFF
TGCGCCAGCAGCTTGACTGAACAGGGAGATTTAACTGAAGCTTTCTTT
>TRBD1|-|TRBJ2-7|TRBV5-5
CASSWGTAYEQYF
TGTGCCAGCAGCTGGGGGACAGCCTACGAGCAGTACTTC
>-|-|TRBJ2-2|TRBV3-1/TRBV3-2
CASSPNPGTGELFF
TGTGCCAGCAGCCCAAATCCGGGCACCGGGGAGCTGTTTTTT
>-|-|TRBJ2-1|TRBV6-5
CASSQGSSYNEQFF
TGTGCCAGCAGTCAGGGGAGCTCCTACAATGAGCAGTTCTTC
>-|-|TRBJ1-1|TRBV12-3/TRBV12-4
CASSLRENTEAFF
TGTGCCAGCAGTCTCAGGGAGAACACTGAAGCTTTCTTT
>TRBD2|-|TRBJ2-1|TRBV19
CASSPRSSGRVLSEQFF
TGTGCCAGTAGTCCCAGATCTAGCGGGAGGGTCCTCTCTGAGCAGTTCTTC
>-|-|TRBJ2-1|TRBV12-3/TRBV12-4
CASSLERGNEQFF
TGTGCCAGCAGTTTAGAGCGAGGAAATGAGCAGTTCTTC
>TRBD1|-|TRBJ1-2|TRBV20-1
CSARTGDGYTF
TGCAGTGCTCGGACAGGGGATGGCTACACCTTC
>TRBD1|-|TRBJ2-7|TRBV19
CASRDRGSYEQYF
TGTGCCAGCCGGGACAGGGGATCTTACGAGCAGTACTTC
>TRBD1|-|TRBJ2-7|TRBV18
CASGQGQNNEQYF
TGTGCCAGCGGACAGGGACAGAATAACGAGCAGTACTTC
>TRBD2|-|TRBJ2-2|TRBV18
CASSPRLAGAGELFF
TGTGCCAGCTCACCACGACTAGCGGGGGCCGGGGAGCTGTTTTTT
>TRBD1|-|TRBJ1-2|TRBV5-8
CASSFRQGMHYGYTF
TGTGCCAGCAGCTTCCGACAGGGAATGCACTATGGCTACACCTTC
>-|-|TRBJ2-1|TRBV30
CAWAIRGSYNEQFF
TGTGCCTGGGCGATACGGGGCTCCTACAATGAGCAGTTCTTC
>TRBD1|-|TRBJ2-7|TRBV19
CASRSGTDYEQYF
TGTGCCAGTAGATCCGGGACAGATTACGAGCAGTACTTC
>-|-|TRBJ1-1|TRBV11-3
CASSLFPGDTEAFF
TGTGCCAGCAGCTTATTTCCAGGGGACACTGAAGCTTTCTTT